This T cell receptor beta chain was retrieved from a study of T cell responses to AZD1222 COVID-19 vaccine. The table came from immunoSEQ multiplex PCR; TCRdb's copy has only in-frame clones and leaves some out. The sample carries 150,000 or so clones, around 90% recorded once. This sequence was found in an adult in good health. Here the sequenced sample was peripheral blood, taken on day 0 of AZD1222 vaccination.

CDR3 nucleotide sequence: TGTGCCAGTAGTATAGCCCCGCAGGGGGTAACGGATAATTCACCCCTCCACTTT. Translating it yields CASSIAPQGVTDNSPLHF. The rearrangement uses TRBV19 and TRBJ1-6; 7 bases align to TRBD1. Trimming cost V 1 base and J 5 bases; bases outside gene matches: 11. Per germline, CDR1 LNHDA and CDR2 SQIVND (reference sequence). CDR3 length equals 18 residues.